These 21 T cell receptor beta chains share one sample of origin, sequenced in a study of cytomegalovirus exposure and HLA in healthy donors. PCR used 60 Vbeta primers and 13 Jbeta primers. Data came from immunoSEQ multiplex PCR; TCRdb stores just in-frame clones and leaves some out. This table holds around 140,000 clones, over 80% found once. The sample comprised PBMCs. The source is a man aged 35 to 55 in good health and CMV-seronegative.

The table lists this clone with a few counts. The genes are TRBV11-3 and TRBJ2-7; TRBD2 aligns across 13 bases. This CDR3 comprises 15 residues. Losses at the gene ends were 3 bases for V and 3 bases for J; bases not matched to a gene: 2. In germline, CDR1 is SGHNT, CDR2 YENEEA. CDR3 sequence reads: CASSLGTSGVYEQYF. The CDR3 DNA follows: TGTGCCAGCAGCTTGGGGACTAGCGGGGTCTACGAGCAGTACTTC.

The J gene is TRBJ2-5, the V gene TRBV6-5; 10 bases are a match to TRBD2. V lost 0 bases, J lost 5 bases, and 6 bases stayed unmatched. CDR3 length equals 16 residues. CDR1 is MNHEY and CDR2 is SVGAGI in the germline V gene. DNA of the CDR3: TGTGCCAGCAGTTACTCAACTAGCGGGATTTGGGAGACCCAGTACTTC. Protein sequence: CASSYSTSGIWETQYF.

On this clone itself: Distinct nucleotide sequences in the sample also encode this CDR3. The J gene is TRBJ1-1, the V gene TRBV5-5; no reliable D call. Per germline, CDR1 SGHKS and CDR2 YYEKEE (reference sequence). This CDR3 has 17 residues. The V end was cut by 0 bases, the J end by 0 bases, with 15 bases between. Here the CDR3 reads CASSLALTIALNTEAFF. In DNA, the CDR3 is TGTGCCAGCAGCTTGGCCTTAACCATAGCTTTGAACACTGAAGCTTTCTTT.

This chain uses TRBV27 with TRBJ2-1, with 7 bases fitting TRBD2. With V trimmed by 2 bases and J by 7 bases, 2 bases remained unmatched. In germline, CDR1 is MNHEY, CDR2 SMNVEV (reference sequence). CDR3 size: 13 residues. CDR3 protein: CASSLTGGNEQFF. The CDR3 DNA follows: TGTGCCAGCAGTTTAACCGGGGGGAATGAGCAGTTCTTC.

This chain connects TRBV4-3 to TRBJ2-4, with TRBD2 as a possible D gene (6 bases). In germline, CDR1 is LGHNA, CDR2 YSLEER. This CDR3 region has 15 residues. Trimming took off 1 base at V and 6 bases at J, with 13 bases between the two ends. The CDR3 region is CASSQGRLARNIQYF. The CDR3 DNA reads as TGCGCCAGCAGCCAAGGTAGGCTAGCGAGAAACATTCAGTACTTC.

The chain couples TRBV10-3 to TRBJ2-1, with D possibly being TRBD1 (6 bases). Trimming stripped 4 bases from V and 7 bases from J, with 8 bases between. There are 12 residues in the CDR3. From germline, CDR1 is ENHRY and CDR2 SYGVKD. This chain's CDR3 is CAISGGRNEQFF. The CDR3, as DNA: TGTGCCATCAGTGGGGGGCGGAATGAGCAGTTCTTC.

CDR3 sequence (DNA): TGTGCCAGCAGCAAAGACGGGAGGGTAACAGATACGCAGTATTTT. It specifies CASSKDGRVTDTQYF. This chain uses TRBV21-1 with TRBJ2-3; the table's D call TRBD2 went unverified against the DNA. TRBV21-1 is annotated as a pseudogene. This CDR3 is built from 15 residues.

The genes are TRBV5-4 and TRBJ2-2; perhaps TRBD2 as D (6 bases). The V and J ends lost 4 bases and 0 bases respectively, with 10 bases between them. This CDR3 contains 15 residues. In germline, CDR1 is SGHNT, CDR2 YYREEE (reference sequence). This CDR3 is CASSPGLTNTGELFF. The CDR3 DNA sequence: TGTGCCAGCAGCCCGGGACTTACGAACACCGGGGAGCTGTTTTTT. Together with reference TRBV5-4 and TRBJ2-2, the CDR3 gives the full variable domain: ETGVTQSPTHLIKTRGQQVTLRCSSQSGHNTVSWYQQALGQGPQFIFQYYREEENGRGNFPPRFSGLQFPNYSSELNVNALELDDSALYLCASSPGLTNTGELFFGEGSRLTVL.

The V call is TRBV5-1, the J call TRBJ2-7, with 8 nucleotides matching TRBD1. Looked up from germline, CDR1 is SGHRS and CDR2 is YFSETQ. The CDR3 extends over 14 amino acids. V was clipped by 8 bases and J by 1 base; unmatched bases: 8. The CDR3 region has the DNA TGCGCCAGTAGTGGGACAGGAGATTCCTACGAGCAGTACTTC. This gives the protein CASSGTGDSYEQYF.

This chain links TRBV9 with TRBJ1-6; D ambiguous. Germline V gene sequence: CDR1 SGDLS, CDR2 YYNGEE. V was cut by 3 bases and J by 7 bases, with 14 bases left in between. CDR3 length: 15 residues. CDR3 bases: TGTGCCAGCAGCGAGAGCGGGAGCGGGAATTCACCCCTCCACTTT. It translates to CASSESGSGNSPLHF.

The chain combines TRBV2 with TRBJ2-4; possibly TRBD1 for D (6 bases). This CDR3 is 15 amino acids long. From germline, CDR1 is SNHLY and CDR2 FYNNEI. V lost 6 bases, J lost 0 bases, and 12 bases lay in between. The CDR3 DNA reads TGTGCCAGCAGCCGACAGGCTCTAGCCAAAAACATTCAGTACTTC. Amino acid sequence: CASSRQALAKNIQYF.

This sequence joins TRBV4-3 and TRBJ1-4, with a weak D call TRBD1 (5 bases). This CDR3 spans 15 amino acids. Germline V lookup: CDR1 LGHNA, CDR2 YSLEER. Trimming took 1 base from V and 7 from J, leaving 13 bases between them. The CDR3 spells CASSQALGEGEKLFF. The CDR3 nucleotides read TGCGCCAGCAGCCAAGCCCTAGGGGAAGGTGAAAAACTGTTTTTT.

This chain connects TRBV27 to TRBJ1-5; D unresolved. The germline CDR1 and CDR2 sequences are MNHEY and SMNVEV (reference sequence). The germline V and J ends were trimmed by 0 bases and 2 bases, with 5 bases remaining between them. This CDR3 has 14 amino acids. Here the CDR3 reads CASSLSSGNQPQHF. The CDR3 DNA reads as TGTGCCAGCAGTTTATCTTCGGGCAATCAGCCCCAGCATTTT.

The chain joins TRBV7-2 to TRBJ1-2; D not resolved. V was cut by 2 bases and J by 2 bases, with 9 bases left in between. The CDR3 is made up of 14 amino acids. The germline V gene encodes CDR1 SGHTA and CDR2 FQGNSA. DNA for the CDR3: TGTGCCAGCAGCTTATCCCCGGTGAACTATGGCTACACCTTC. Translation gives CASSLSPVNYGYTF.

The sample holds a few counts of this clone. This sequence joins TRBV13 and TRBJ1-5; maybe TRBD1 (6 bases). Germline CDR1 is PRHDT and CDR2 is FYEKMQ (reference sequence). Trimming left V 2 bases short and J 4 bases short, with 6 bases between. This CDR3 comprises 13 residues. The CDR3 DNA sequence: TGTGCCAGCAGCTTAAGGGGGAATCAGCCCCAGCATTTT. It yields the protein CASSLRGNQPQHF. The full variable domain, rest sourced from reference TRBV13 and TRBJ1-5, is AAGVIQSPRHLIKEKRETATLKCYPIPRHDTVYWYQQGPGQDPQFLISFYEKMQSDKGSIPDRFSAQQFSDYHSELNMSSLELGDSALYFCASSLRGNQPQHFGDGTRLSIL.

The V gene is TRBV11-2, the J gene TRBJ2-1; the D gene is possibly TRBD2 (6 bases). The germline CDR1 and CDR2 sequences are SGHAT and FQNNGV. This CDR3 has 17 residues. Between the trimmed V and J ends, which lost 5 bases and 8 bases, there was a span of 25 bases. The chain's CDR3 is CASSEDDRRAARDEQFF. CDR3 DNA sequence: TGTGCCAGCAGCGAAGACGATAGGAGGGCAGCCAGGGATGAGCAGTTCTTC. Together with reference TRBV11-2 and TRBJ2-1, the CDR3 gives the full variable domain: EAGVAQSPRYKIIEKRQSVAFWCNPISGHATLYWYQQILGQGPKLLIQFQNNGVVDDSQLPKDRFSAERLKGVDSTLKIQPAKLEDSAVYLCASSEDDRRAARDEQFFGPGTRLTVL.

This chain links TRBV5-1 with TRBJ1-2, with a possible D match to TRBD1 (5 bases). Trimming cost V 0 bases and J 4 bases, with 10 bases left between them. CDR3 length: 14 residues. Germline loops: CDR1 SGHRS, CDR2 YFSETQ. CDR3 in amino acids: CASSLDGGGYGYTF. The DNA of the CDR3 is TGCGCCAGCAGCTTGGACGGGGGAGGCTATGGCTACACCTTC.

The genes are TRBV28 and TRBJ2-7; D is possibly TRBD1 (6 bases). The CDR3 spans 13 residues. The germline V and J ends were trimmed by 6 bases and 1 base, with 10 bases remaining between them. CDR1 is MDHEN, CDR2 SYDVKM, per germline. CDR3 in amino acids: CASRSTGSYEQYF. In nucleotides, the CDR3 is TGTGCCAGCAGGTCAACAGGGTCCTACGAGCAGTACTTC.

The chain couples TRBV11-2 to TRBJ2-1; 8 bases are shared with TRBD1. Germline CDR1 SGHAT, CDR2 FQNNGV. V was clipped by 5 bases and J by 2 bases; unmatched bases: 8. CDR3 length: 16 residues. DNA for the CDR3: TGTGCCAGCAGCCGTGGGGACAGGACGCCCTACAATGAGCAGTTCTTC. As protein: CASSRGDRTPYNEQFF.

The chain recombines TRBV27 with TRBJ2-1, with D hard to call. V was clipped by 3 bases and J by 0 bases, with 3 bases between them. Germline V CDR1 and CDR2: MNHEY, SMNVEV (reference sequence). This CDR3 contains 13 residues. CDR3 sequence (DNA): TGTGCCAGCAGTTTCGGCTCCTACAATGAGCAGTTCTTC. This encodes CASSFGSYNEQFF.

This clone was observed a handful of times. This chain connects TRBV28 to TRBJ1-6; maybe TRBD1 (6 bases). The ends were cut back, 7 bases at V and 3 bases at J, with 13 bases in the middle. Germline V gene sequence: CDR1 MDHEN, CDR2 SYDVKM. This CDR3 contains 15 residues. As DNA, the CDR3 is TGTGCCAGCACCGAGACAGGACGCTATAATTCACCCCTCCACTTT. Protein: CASTETGRYNSPLHF.